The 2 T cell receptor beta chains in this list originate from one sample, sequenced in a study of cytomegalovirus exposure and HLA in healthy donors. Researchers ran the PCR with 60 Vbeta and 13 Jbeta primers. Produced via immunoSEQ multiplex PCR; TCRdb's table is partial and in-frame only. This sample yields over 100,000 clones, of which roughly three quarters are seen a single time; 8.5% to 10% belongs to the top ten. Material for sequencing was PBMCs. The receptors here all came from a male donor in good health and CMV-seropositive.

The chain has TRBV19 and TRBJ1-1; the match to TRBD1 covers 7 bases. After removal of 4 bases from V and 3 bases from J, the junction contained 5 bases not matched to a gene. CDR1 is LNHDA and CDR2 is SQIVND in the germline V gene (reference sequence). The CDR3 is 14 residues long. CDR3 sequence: CASSTQTGYTEAFF. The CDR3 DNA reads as TGTGCCAGTAGTACCCAGACAGGGTACACTGAAGCTTTCTTT.

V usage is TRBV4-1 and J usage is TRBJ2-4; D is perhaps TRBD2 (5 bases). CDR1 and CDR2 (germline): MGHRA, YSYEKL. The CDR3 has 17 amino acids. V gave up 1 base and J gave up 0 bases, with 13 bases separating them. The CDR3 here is CASSQGPSGLAKNIQYF. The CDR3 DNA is TGCGCCAGCAGCCAAGGTCCCAGCGGTCTAGCCAAAAACATTCAGTACTTC.